This T cell receptor (beta chain) was captured by sequencing in a study of shared clonotypes between healthy human individuals. In germline, CDR1 is SNHLY, CDR2 FYNNEI. Trimming at V came to 6 bases and at J to 4 bases, leaving 5 bases not matched to a gene. The CDR3 sequence is 13 residues long. Turning to this clone: Antigen specificity is unknown.

Sequencing used immunoSEQ multiplex PCR; TCRdb keeps in-frame clones, though not all of them. The sample consists of millions of clones, around 95% of them appearing once. Regarding the study as a whole: Genetic and exposure-history diversity was limited by the few donors.

The origin of this receptor is a man between 18 and 29 years old in good health. The sample comprised naive CD4+ T cells sorted from blood. Indicated subset: CD45RA+ positively selected. The V call is TRBV2, the J call TRBJ2-5; 7 bases are a match to TRBD2. The CDR3 DNA is TGTGCCAGCAGGGGGGGGAGAGGAGAGACCCAGTACTTC. This encodes CASRGGRGETQYF.